This record concerns one TCR beta chain sequence. What it binds is unknown. Every donor was a healthy person donating bone marrow. The record originates from a study of cytomegalovirus exposure and HLA in healthy donors. Study-wide points: Researchers counted some 150 TCR beta chains as cytomegalovirus-associated. Follow-up analysis found HLA locus-dependent TCR association rates, highest for DRB1 and lowest for HLA-C. The majority of TCR sequences were rare, yet some public TCRs appeared in many donors.

This CDR3 spans 15 amino acids. Germline V gene data show CDR1 as SGHNT and CDR2 as YENEEA. J lost 1 base, V lost 3 bases, and 5 bases had no gene match. In the PCR, 60 Vbeta and 13 Jbeta primers were used. TCRdb's table, derived via immunoSEQ multiplex PCR, lists solely in-frame clones and lacks some. This table holds hundreds of thousands of clones, about 87% found once. This TCR was sampled from a woman aged 18-35 years in good health and CMV-seronegative. The sequenced sample consisted of PBMCs. The rearrangement uses TRBV11-3 and TRBJ1-1; 7 bases are shared with TRBD1. The CDR3 DNA is TGTGCCAGCAGCTTCGCCGGGACAGAGAACACTGAAGCTTTCTTT. It yields the protein CASSFAGTENTEAFF.